This T cell receptor beta chain appears in the sequencing data of a study of graft-versus-host responses after intestinal transplantation. Overall study context: Recipients had multivisceral, liver-intestinal, or isolated intestinal transplants. Anti-thymocyte globulin was used for induction in all recipients, who then took tacrolimus and steroids for approximately 3 years. General observations from the study: In recipient marrow, GvH clones were found, and some appeared first in ileum or blood. Among circulating GvH clones, peak levels were associated with early post-transplant declines in HvG clones.

Worth noting for this clone: Its specificity is unknown.

Assay: immunoSEQ multiplex PCR; the TCRdb copy retains only in-frame clones and omits some. The table records about 35,000 clones, more than 90% of them present only once. Looked up from germline, CDR1 is MDHEN and CDR2 is SYDVKM. The CDR3 is 13 residues long. Trimming took off 7 bases at V and 10 bases at J, with 14 bases between the two ends. This material consisted of PBMCs, taken 16 days after intestinal transplant. The receptor was derived from a human patient who received an intestinal transplant, so some T cells may come from the graft donor. V gene TRBV28 combines with J gene TRBJ1-6; D gene unclear. CDR3 protein: CASTYTNSSPLHF. The CDR3 bases are TGTGCCAGCACTTACACTAACAGCTCACCCCTCCACTTT.